The 28 T cell receptor beta chains reported below all come from one sample, sequenced in a study of control samples from healthy donors and cancer patients. The method was immunoSEQ multiplex PCR; TCRdb's version includes in-frame clones alone and lacks a portion of them. The sample contains 400,000 to 450,000 clones, 75% to 95% of which appear only once. Sequenced sample: PBMCs. These receptors all come from a man aged 40-50 years with head and neck cancer.

In DNA, the CDR3 is TGTGCCAGCAGTGCCATCCCAGGGAGTAATGAGCAGTTCTTC. It is translated as CASSAIPGSNEQFF. This chain links TRBV28 with TRBJ2-1; D may match TRBD1 or TRBD2 (5 bases each). The CDR3 contains 14 residues. Germline V lookup: CDR1 MDHEN, CDR2 SYDVKM. The germline V and J ends were trimmed by 5 bases and 7 bases, with 15 bases remaining between them.

The V call is TRBV7-2, the J call TRBJ1-6, with 8 bases identical to TRBD1. Trimming at V came to 5 bases and at J to 7 bases, leaving 7 bases not matched to a gene. Germline V gene data show CDR1 as SGHTA and CDR2 as FQGNSA. The CDR3 totals 15 residues. In DNA, the CDR3 is TGTGCCAGCAGCCTATACAGGGGGATGAATTCACCCCTCCACTTT. It encodes CASSLYRGMNSPLHF.

The chain carries TRBV3-1 (or the pseudogene TRBV3-2) and TRBJ2-6, with D possibly matching TRBD1 (5 bases). The V gene's germline CDR1 is LGHDT and CDR2 YNNKEL (reference sequence). This CDR3 comprises 15 residues. Trimming left V 4 bases short and J 2 bases short, with 9 bases between. The CDR3 sequence: CASSPDRPGANVLTF. In DNA form, the CDR3 reads TGTGCCAGCAGCCCAGACAGACCTGGGGCCAACGTCCTGACTTTC.

DNA of the CDR3: TGTGCCAGCAGTTTAACCAGGGCGGGCGGAAACACCATATATTTT. As protein: CASSLTRAGGNTIYF. The J gene is TRBJ1-3, the V gene TRBV27; D perhaps matches TRBD1 (5 bases). With 2 bases removed from V and 4 bases from J, the gap between germline ends came to 12 bases. This CDR3 contains 15 residues. Germline CDR1 and CDR2: MNHEY and SMNVEV (reference sequence).

The chain employs TRBV9 and TRBJ2-6, with 12 bases that match TRBD2. This CDR3 has 20 residues. Trimming cost V 3 bases and J 4 bases; bases outside gene matches: 14. Looked up from germline, CDR1 is SGDLS and CDR2 is YYNGEE. The CDR3 region has the DNA TGTGCCAGCAGCGCCCCATTGGGACTAGCGGGTACGGCCGGGGCCAACGTCCTGACTTTC. Protein sequence: CASSAPLGLAGTAGANVLTF.

The chain links TRBV3-1 (or the pseudogene TRBV3-2) to TRBJ1-1; D remains ambiguous. The V end was cut by 4 bases, the J end by 3 bases, with 9 bases between. This CDR3 spans 13 amino acids. CDR1 is LGHDT and CDR2 is YNNKEL in the germline V gene (reference sequence). CDR3 in DNA: TGTGCCAGCAGCCGATCGAGGGACACTGAAGCTTTCTTT. It specifies CASSRSRDTEAFF.

The rearrangement links TRBV18 to TRBJ2-4; 8 bases match TRBD1. CDR3 length: 15 residues. V dropped 1 base and J dropped 8; count of bases not matched to a gene: 7. The germline V gene has CDR1 KGHSH and CDR2 LQKENI. The DNA of the CDR3 is TGTGCCAGCTCACCACAGGCAGGGGGCAAGGACATTCAGTACTTC. Translated: CASSPQAGGKDIQYF.

The chain uses TRBV19 and TRBJ2-2, with 10 bases aligning to TRBD1. The CDR3 runs 16 residues. The V gene's germline CDR1 is LNHDA and CDR2 SQIVND (reference sequence). V lost 7 bases to trimming and J lost 3 bases; unmatched junction nucleotides: 8. CDR3 protein: CASTHLGTGDTGELFF. For the CDR3, the DNA is TGTGCCAGTACCCACCTTGGGACAGGGGACACCGGGGAGCTGTTTTTT.

The V and J genes are TRBV6-5 and TRBJ2-7; 7 bases fit TRBD1. V was pared by 6 bases and J by 2 bases, with 7 bases of the junction left unmatched. CDR3 size: 14 residues. Germline CDR1 is MNHEY and CDR2 is SVGAGI. DNA of the CDR3: TGTGCCAGCAGACAGACCGGGACAGCCTACGAGCAGTACTTC. It specifies CASRQTGTAYEQYF.

The CDR3, as DNA: TGTGCCAGCAGCCCGGGGACAGGGAGGACCGAAGCTTTCTTT. Amino acids: CASSPGTGRTEAFF. The chain links TRBV3-1 (or the pseudogene TRBV3-2) to TRBJ1-1; TRBD1 aligns across 9 bases. This CDR3 is 14 amino acids long. Germline V gives CDR1 LGHDT, CDR2 YNNKEL (reference sequence). With V trimmed by 4 bases and J by 8 bases, 8 bases remained unmatched.

The chain carries TRBV25-1 and TRBJ2-3; tentative D call: TRBD1 (6 bases). V was shortened by 2 bases and J by 0 bases, with 12 bases between the two germline ends. CDR3 length: 16 residues. Germline values: CDR1 MGHDK, CDR2 SYGVNS. The CDR3 region is CASSEDRRSSTDTQYF. The CDR3 bases are TGTGCCAGCAGTGAAGACAGGAGATCAAGCACAGATACGCAGTATTTT.

The chain uses TRBV7-2 and TRBJ2-7, with 8 bases aligning to TRBD1. The V and J ends lost 3 bases and 3 bases, in that order; junction bases with no gene match: 7. The CDR3 contains 15 residues. Germline CDR1 reads SGHTA; CDR2 reads FQGNSA. CDR3 DNA: TGTGCCAGCAGCTTCCCGACAGGGGCCTTCTACGAGCAGTACTTC. Amino acid sequence: CASSFPTGAFYEQYF.

Only a few counts were recorded for this clone. The gene calls are TRBV19 and TRBJ1-5; TRBD1 is a possible D gene (5 bases). The germline gives CDR1 LNHDA, CDR2 SQIVND (reference sequence). The CDR3 runs 16 residues. Trimming left V 5 bases short and J 3 bases short, with 17 bases between. CDR3 loop: CASSARDGPNNQPQHF. CDR3 DNA sequence: TGTGCCAGTAGTGCCCGGGACGGCCCGAACAATCAGCCCCAGCATTTT.

The V gene is TRBV28, the J gene TRBJ1-4; D gene uncertain. CDR1 MDHEN and CDR2 SYDVKM come from the germline V gene. CDR3 length: 16 amino acids. V gave up 3 bases and J gave up 6 bases, with 17 bases separating them. The CDR3 nucleotides read TGTGCCAGCAGTTTTGTCTTTTCCGATGCGGATGAAAAACTGTTTTTT. Its translation is CASSFVFSDADEKLFF.

V is TRBV11-2 and J is TRBJ1-2; tentatively, D is TRBD1 (5 bases). V was pared by 1 base and J by 6 bases, with 15 bases between. Germline CDR1 and CDR2: SGHAT and FQNNGV. The CDR3 sequence is 15 residues long. CDR3 sequence: CASSLVPNPGDGYTF. CDR3 in DNA: TGTGCCAGCAGCTTAGTCCCCAACCCGGGGGATGGCTACACCTTC.

In its sample, this clone was seen once. This chain links TRBV5-1 with TRBJ2-7; D is uncertain. The germline CDR1 and CDR2 sequences are SGHRS and YFSETQ. The CDR3 has 14 amino acids. V was clipped by 4 bases and J by 2 bases, with 13 bases between them. The CDR3 sequence is CASSPAVSTYEQYF. CDR3 nucleotide sequence: TGCGCCAGCAGCCCGGCCGTGAGCACCTACGAGCAGTACTTC.

The chain links TRBV28 to TRBJ2-7; the D gene is possibly TRBD1 (6 bases). The germline V gene encodes CDR1 MDHEN and CDR2 SYDVKM. Trimming removed 2 bases from V and 7 bases from J, with 12 bases in between. This CDR3 is built from 13 residues. Here the CDR3 reads CASSLTGNQEQYF. In DNA form, the CDR3 reads TGTGCCAGCAGTTTAACAGGGAACCAAGAGCAGTACTTC. Supplemented by reference TRBV28 and TRBJ2-7, the full variable domain reads DVKVTQSSRYLVKRTGEKVFLECVQDMDHENMFWYRQDPGLGLRLIYFSYDVKMKEKGDIPEGYSVSREKKERFSLILESASTNQTSMYLCASSLTGNQEQYFGPGTRLTVT.

The genes are TRBV27 and TRBJ2-1, with 10 bases aligning to TRBD2. CDR1 MNHEY and CDR2 SMNVEV come from the germline V gene (reference sequence). The V gene end was trimmed by 5 bases and the J gene end by 7 bases; junction bases not matched to a gene: 20. The CDR3 runs to 19 residues. The DNA of the CDR3 is TGTGCCAGCAGTGACGACCGCCCCCGGCTAGCGGGAGATGGGAATGAGCAGTTCTTC. It codes for CASSDDRPRLAGDGNEQFF.

The V call is TRBV30, the J call TRBJ1-3; weak D call: TRBD1 (5 bases). From germline, CDR1 is GTSNPN and CDR2 SVGIG (reference sequence). The CDR3 covers 15 residues. V was cut by 5 bases and J by 7 bases, with 21 bases left in between. The CDR3 protein is CAWGGRALFGNTIYF. The CDR3 region has the DNA TGTGCCTGGGGTGGCAGGGCTCTATTCGGGAACACCATATATTTT.

The chain recombines TRBV10-3 with TRBJ1-5; D unclear. This CDR3 is 15 amino acids long. Germline V gene lookup returns CDR1 ENHRY and CDR2 SYGVKD. The V end was cut by 2 bases, the J end by 3 bases, with 11 bases between. CDR3 protein: CAISERGSINQPQHF. CDR3 bases: TGTGCCATCAGTGAGCGCGGGTCAATCAATCAGCCCCAGCATTTT.

The rearrangement uses TRBV27 and TRBJ2-7; 7 bases line up with TRBD1. This CDR3 is built from 15 residues. With V trimmed by 2 bases and J by 1 base, 5 bases remained unmatched. CDR1 and CDR2 (germline): MNHEY, SMNVEV (reference sequence). This chain's CDR3 is CASSLDRATSYEQYF. The CDR3 nucleotides read TGTGCCAGCAGTTTAGACAGGGCGACGTCCTACGAGCAGTACTTC.

V is TRBV6-5 and J is TRBJ2-3; D not resolved. The CDR3 is made up of 15 amino acids. Trimming took off 0 bases at V and 0 bases at J, with 7 bases between the two ends. CDR1 is MNHEY, CDR2 SVGAGI, per germline. The CDR3 loop reads CASSYSTRSTDTQYF. Written as DNA, the CDR3 is TGTGCCAGCAGTTACTCGACCCGAAGCACAGATACGCAGTATTTT.

The rearrangement joins TRBV30 to TRBJ1-2; TRBD1 is a possible D gene (5 bases). Germline V gives CDR1 GTSNPN, CDR2 SVGIG (reference sequence). Trimming left V 3 bases short and J 5 bases short, with 16 bases between. This CDR3 is 14 amino acids long. The CDR3 loop is CAWRWGGFKYGYTF. CDR3 in DNA: TGTGCCTGGAGATGGGGGGGGTTTAAGTATGGCTACACCTTC. Full variable domain (missing parts from reference TRBV30 and TRBJ1-2): SQTIHQWPATLVQPVGSPLSLECTVEGTSNPNLYWYRQAAGRGLQLLFYSVGIGQISSEVPQNLSASRPQDRQFILSSKKLLLSDSGFYLCAWRWGGFKYGYTFGSGTRLTVV.

The chain is built from TRBV6-1 and TRBJ1-5; D ambiguous. The CDR3 loop spans 15 amino acids. From germline, CDR1 is MNHNS and CDR2 SASEGT. The V end lost 3 bases, the J end lost 0 bases, and 9 bases lay between the germline ends. The CDR3 nucleotides read TGTGCCAGCAGTGATGGGCAGGTTAGCAATCAGCCCCAGCATTTT. Amino acid sequence: CASSDGQVSNQPQHF.

This CDR3 is CASSQRRGSSYNEQFF. The DNA for the CDR3 is TGTGCCAGCAGCCAAAGACGGGGGAGCTCCTACAATGAGCAGTTCTTC. V is TRBV14 and J is TRBJ2-1; D may be TRBD2 (6 bases). Germline V CDR1 and CDR2: SGHDN, FVKESK. Trimming pared 2 bases from V and 0 bases from J, leaving 11 bases between. The CDR3 has 16 amino acids.

The V and J genes are TRBV6-6 and TRBJ2-7, with 9 positions matching TRBD1. The length of the CDR3 is 15 residues. The J segment lost 3 bases and the V segment lost 4 bases, leaving 7 bases of the junction unmatched. Per germline, CDR1 MNHNY and CDR2 SVGAGI (reference sequence). CDR3 bases: TGTGCCAGCAGTTCCCGACAGGGGGGTAACTACGAGCAGTACTTC. Translation gives CASSSRQGGNYEQYF.

The rearrangement links TRBV18 to TRBJ2-2; 8 bases are shared with TRBD2. The trim removed 2 bases at V and 3 bases at J, leaving 5 bases unmatched. The germline CDR1 and CDR2 sequences are KGHSH and LQKENI. The CDR3 runs to 16 residues. CDR3 nucleotides: TGTGCCAGCTCACCAGGAGCGGGGGCCTACACCGGGGAGCTGTTTTTT. Translated, it gives CASSPGAGAYTGELFF.

About this clone: This CDR3 is also generated by other DNA sequences in the sample. This chain connects TRBV10-3 to TRBJ2-7; unclear D gene. The V and J ends lost 3 bases and 7 bases respectively, with 10 bases between them. This CDR3 contains 12 residues. Germline CDR1 ENHRY, CDR2 SYGVKD. CDR3 protein: CAISDGTEEQYF. CDR3 bases: TGTGCCATCAGTGACGGCACCGAAGAGCAGTACTTC.